The 12 T cell receptor beta chains below all came from one sample that was sequenced in a study of T cells in Graves' hyperthyroidism and ophthalmopathy. There were TCR beta CDR3 regions amplified from RNA transcripts. First-round RT-PCR of the TCR CDR3 relied on the HTBI primer set. TCRdb reprocessed the multiplex PCR reads with MiXCR, giving one entry per CDR3 protein. Of 650,000 to 700,000 distinct CDR3 sequences in the sample, 15% to 20% were seen once. Sequencing was done on a sample of blood. These receptors were collected from a man aged 45-65 years with Graves' hyperthyroidism.

This clonotype was detected many times. This CDR3 is CASSFTSGRNTQYF. CDR3 sequence (DNA): TGTGCCAGCAGTTTTACTAGCGGGAGAAATACGCAGTATTTT. This chain links TRBV28 with TRBJ2-3; TRBD2 matches at 11 bases. With V trimmed by 3 bases and J by 7 bases, 3 bases remained unmatched. Germline lookup yields CDR1 MDHEN and CDR2 SYDVKM. The CDR3 is 14 amino acids.

This clonotype was found many times. V and J are TRBV28 and TRBJ2-7; 9 bases are a match to TRBD2. The germline gives CDR1 MDHEN, CDR2 SYDVKM. The CDR3 length is 15 residues. After removal of 5 bases from V and 3 bases from J, the junction contained 8 bases not matched to a gene. The CDR3 is CASSRREGGFYEQYF. In DNA form, the CDR3 reads TGTGCCAGCAGTCGGCGGGAGGGCGGTTTCTACGAGCAGTACTTC.

This clonotype came up a few times. The chain couples TRBV3-1 to TRBJ2-3, with D perhaps matching TRBD2 (7 bases). The CDR3 totals 13 residues. Germline V CDR1 and CDR2: LGHDT, YNNKEL (reference sequence). V was trimmed by 4 bases and J by 6 bases, leaving 11 bases between them. CDR3 residues: CASSLRGLDTQYF. CDR3 DNA: TGTGCCAGCAGCCTGCGGGGGCTGGATACGCAGTATTTT.

The table lists this clonotype with a few counts. The genes are TRBV18 and TRBJ2-1; TRBD2 matches 7 bases. The germline CDR1 and CDR2 sequences are KGHSH and LQKENI. There are 16 residues in the CDR3. Trimming took 3 bases from V and 0 from J; bases not matched to a gene: 5. CDR3 sequence: CASSPMGEGSYNEQFF. CDR3 nucleotide sequence: TGTGCCAGCTCACCTATGGGGGAGGGCTCCTACAATGAGCAGTTCTTC.

This clonotype was counted many times. The V call is TRBV29-1, the J call TRBJ1-1; 7 positions agree with TRBD1. The trim removed 6 bases at V and 4 bases at J, leaving 8 bases unmatched. The CDR3 runs to 13 residues. The germline gives CDR1 SQVTM, CDR2 ANQGSEA. DNA for the CDR3: TGCAGCGTCCGTGGACAGGCCGTCACTGAAGCTTTCTTT. This codes for CSVRGQAVTEAFF.

This clonotype has a count of ten or more. The V gene is TRBV15, the J gene TRBJ2-7; TRBD1 might be the D (5 bases). With 4 bases removed from V and 5 bases from J, the gap between germline ends came to 18 bases. The CDR3 is 15 amino acids. Germline CDR1 reads LNHNV; CDR2 reads YYDKDF (reference sequence). CDR3 protein: CATSTRTGSFHEQYF. The CDR3 DNA reads as TGTGCCACCAGCACCAGAACAGGATCCTTCCACGAGCAGTACTTC.

Ten or more counts support this clonotype. The rearrangement uses TRBV12-3 or TRBV12-4 and TRBJ2-2; TRBD1 matches at 10 bases. The length of the CDR3 is 15 residues. The V gene end was trimmed by 2 bases and the J gene end by 6 bases; junction bases not matched to a gene: 3. CDR3 DNA: TGTGCCAGCAGTTTACATGGGACAGGGGCCGGGGAGCTGTTTTTT. As protein: CASSLHGTGAGELFF.

The sample holds many counts of this clonotype. The chain links TRBV6-5 to TRBJ1-4; perhaps TRBD1 as D (5 bases). The V end lost 0 bases, the J end lost 4 bases, and 9 bases lay between the germline ends. The germline V gene encodes CDR1 MNHEY and CDR2 SVGAGI. The CDR3 extends over 15 amino acids. The CDR3 spells CASSYSGVLNEKLFF. CDR3 nucleotide sequence: TGTGCCAGCAGTTACTCGGGGGTCCTTAATGAAAAACTGTTTTTT.

The chain has TRBV4-1 and TRBJ2-5; TRBD2 is a possible D gene (6 bases). Trimming left V 3 bases short and J 2 bases short, with 13 bases between. Germline CDR1 MGHRA, CDR2 YSYEKL. This CDR3 contains 15 residues. CDR3 amino acids: CASSQYAGPQETQYF. The CDR3 DNA sequence: TGCGCCAGCAGCCAGTACGCGGGACCGCAAGAGACCCAGTACTTC.

The gene calls are TRBV10-2 and TRBJ2-7; the D is unclear. The CDR3 sequence is 11 residues long. The V gene lost 6 bases and the J gene lost 9 bases, with 12 bases spanning the gap. From germline, CDR1 is WSHSY and CDR2 SAAADI. CDR3 DNA sequence: TGCGCCAGCAGACGCTCATGGGTGCAGTACTTC. It is translated as CASRRSWVQYF.

As to this clonotype: A much bigger clone sits one base away, suggesting this may be a read error. The rearrangement joins TRBV7-2 to TRBJ2-3, with 9 positions matching TRBD1. Germline values: CDR1 SGHTA, CDR2 FQGNSA. CDR3 length: 17 residues. The CDR3 bases are TGTGCCAGCAGCTTTTCATCACAGGGGGCTGGAACAGATACGCACTATTTT. Translating it yields CASSFSSQGAGTDTHYF.

This clonotype was counted at least ten times. The rearrangement joins TRBV19 to TRBJ1-5; 8 positions agree with TRBD1. The CDR3 has 14 amino acids. Germline CDR1 is LNHDA and CDR2 is SQIVND (reference sequence). V gave up 3 bases and J gave up 9 bases; unmatched junction bases: 7. The CDR3 protein is CASSIGTGQRPQHF. In DNA form, the CDR3 reads TGTGCCAGTAGTATCGGGACAGGCCAGCGGCCCCAGCATTTT. Based on the CDR3 plus reference TRBV19 and TRBJ1-5, the full variable domain is DGGITQSPKYLFRKEGQNVTLSCEQNLNHDAMYWYRQDPGQGLRLIYYSQIVNDFQKGDIAEGYSVSREKKESFPLTVTSAQKNPTAFYLCASSIGTGQRPQHFGDGTRLSIL.